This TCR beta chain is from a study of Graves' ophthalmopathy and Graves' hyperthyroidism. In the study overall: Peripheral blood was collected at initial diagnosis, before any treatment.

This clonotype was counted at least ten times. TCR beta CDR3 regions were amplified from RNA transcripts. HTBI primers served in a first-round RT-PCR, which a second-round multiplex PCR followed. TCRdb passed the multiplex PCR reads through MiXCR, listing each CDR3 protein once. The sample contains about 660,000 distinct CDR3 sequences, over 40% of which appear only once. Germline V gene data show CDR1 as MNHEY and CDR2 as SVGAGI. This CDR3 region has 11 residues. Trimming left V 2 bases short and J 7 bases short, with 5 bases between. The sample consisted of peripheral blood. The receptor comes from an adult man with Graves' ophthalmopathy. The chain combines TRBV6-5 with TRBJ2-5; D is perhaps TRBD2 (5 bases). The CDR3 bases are TGTGCCAGCAGTTACGGAGGGACCCAGTACTTC. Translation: CASSYGGTQYF.